What follows are 15 T cell receptor beta chains derived from one specimen sequenced in a study of T cell responses to AZD1222 COVID-19 vaccine. Sequenced by immunoSEQ multiplex PCR; TCRdb stores in-frame clones only, minus some. The data contain tens of thousands of clones, about 86% of them singletons. Source: peripheral blood, taken on day 0 of AZD1222 vaccination. The receptors come from an adult in good health.

In its sample, this clone was seen once. The chain has TRBV20-1 and TRBJ1-1; D gene ambiguous. Trimming pared 2 bases from V and 7 bases from J, leaving 8 bases between. In germline, CDR1 is DFQATT, CDR2 SNEGSKA (reference sequence). This CDR3 is 11 amino acids long. This chain's CDR3 is CSARRGHEAFF. For the CDR3, the DNA is TGCAGTGCTAGAAGAGGTCATGAAGCTTTCTTT.

The chain carries TRBV29-1 and TRBJ1-1; no firm D call. V lost 4 bases to trimming and J lost 0 bases, with 6 bases between them. From germline, CDR1 is SQVTM and CDR2 ANQGSEA. This CDR3 is built from 12 residues. CDR3 in DNA: TGCAGCGTTGTCGCAGTGAACACTGAAGCTTTCTTT. It is translated as CSVVAVNTEAFF.

The J gene is TRBJ1-3, the V gene TRBV25-1, with D possibly matching TRBD1 (6 bases). V was shortened by 7 bases and J by 4 bases, with 20 bases between the two germline ends. Germline V gene lookup returns CDR1 MGHDK and CDR2 SYGVNS. The CDR3 totals 16 residues. The CDR3 sequence is CASTISGGPGGNTIYF. CDR3 bases: TGTGCCAGCACCATATCCGGGGGGCCGGGAGGAAACACCATATATTTT.

This sequence joins TRBV11-2 and TRBJ2-1; D might be TRBD2 (6 bases). Per the germline V gene, CDR1 is SGHAT and CDR2 is FQNNGV. The length of the CDR3 is 15 residues. The V and J ends lost 1 base and 0 bases respectively, with 7 bases between them. The CDR3 DNA sequence: TGTGCCAGCAGCTTAGCCGGGAGCTCCTACAATGAGCAGTTCTTC. Translated: CASSLAGSSYNEQFF.

The V gene is TRBV28, the J gene TRBJ2-7, with 9 bases fitting TRBD1. The CDR3 totals 16 residues. After removal of 7 bases from V and 8 bases from J, the junction contained 18 bases not matched to a gene. From germline, CDR1 is MDHEN and CDR2 SYDVKM. The CDR3 DNA reads as TGTGCCAGCACCCAATCCGGGGGACAGGGCTTGAAAAAGCAGTACTTC. It yields the protein CASTQSGGQGLKKQYF. The variable domain in full, with the rest retrieved from reference TRBV28 and TRBJ2-7, is DVKVTQSSRYLVKRTGEKVFLECVQDMDHENMFWYRQDPGLGLRLIYFSYDVKMKEKGDIPEGYSVSREKKERFSLILESASTNQTSMYLCASTQSGGQGLKKQYFGPGTRLTVT.

In its sample, this clone was seen once. The chain employs TRBV6-6 and TRBJ1-4; D is uncertain. V was shortened by 6 bases and J by 3 bases, with 11 bases between the two germline ends. Germline V CDR1 and CDR2: MNHNY, SVGAGI (reference sequence). The CDR3 runs to 14 residues. The CDR3 nucleotides read TGTGCCAGCAGCCAAACTGAGGCTAATGAAAAACTGTTTTTT. This sequence encodes CASSQTEANEKLFF.

This clone has only a few counts. This chain uses TRBV10-3 with TRBJ1-4; TRBD1 is a possible D gene (5 bases). CDR3 length: 15 amino acids. With 5 bases removed from V and 7 bases from J, the gap between germline ends came to 17 bases. Germline values: CDR1 ENHRY, CDR2 SYGVKD. CDR3 in amino acids: CAISTDITGGEKLFF. The CDR3 bases are TGTGCCATCAGTACGGACATTACGGGCGGTGAAAAACTGTTTTTT.

The chain is built from TRBV5-4 and TRBJ2-1, with a possible D match to TRBD2 (6 bases). The V gene lost 2 bases and the J gene lost 6 bases, with 21 bases spanning the gap. The CDR3 contains 17 residues. Per the germline V gene, CDR1 is SGHNT and CDR2 is YYREEE (reference sequence). The CDR3 DNA reads as TGTGCCAGCAGCTTTCATCCGGGACTCAAGGGAGGCAATGAGCAGTTCTTC. It specifies CASSFHPGLKGGNEQFF. Full variable domain (remainder filled in from reference TRBV5-4 and TRBJ2-1): ETGVTQSPTHLIKTRGQQVTLRCSSQSGHNTVSWYQQALGQGPQFIFQYYREEENGRGNFPPRFSGLQFPNYSSELNVNALELDDSALYLCASSFHPGLKGGNEQFFGPGTRLTVL.

This chain uses TRBV7-2 with TRBJ1-5; D perhaps matches TRBD1 (5 bases). The CDR3 has 13 amino acids. CDR1 SGHTA and CDR2 FQGNSA come from the germline V gene. The V end lost 1 base, the J end lost 11 bases, and 12 bases lay between the germline ends. CDR3 amino acids: CASSLGGGETQHF. CDR3 DNA sequence: TGTGCCAGCAGCTTAGGGGGGGGTGAGACCCAGCATTTT.

The V gene is TRBV10-3, the J gene TRBJ2-5; 10 bases are a match to TRBD1. The junction had 5 bases not matched to a gene; V was cut back by 5 bases and J by 5 bases. Germline loops: CDR1 ENHRY, CDR2 SYGVKD. CDR3 length: 14 residues. The CDR3 spells CAISPGTGVETQYF. The CDR3, as DNA: TGTGCCATCAGTCCCGGGACAGGGGTTGAGACCCAGTACTTC.

The chain has TRBV2 and TRBJ1-3, with D uncertain. Germline V gene lookup returns CDR1 SNHLY and CDR2 FYNNEI. The CDR3 is 13 residues long. The ends were cut back, 3 bases at V and 2 bases at J, with 5 bases in the middle. The CDR3 DNA is TGTGCCAGCAGTGATTCTGCTGGAAACACCATATATTTT. This translates into CASSDSAGNTIYF. Together with reference TRBV2 and TRBJ1-3, the CDR3 gives the full variable domain: EPEVTQTPSHQVTQMGQEVILRCVPISNHLYFYWYRQILGQKVEFLVSFYNNEISEKSEIFDDQFSVERPDGSNFTLKIRSTKLEDSAMYFCASSDSAGNTIYFGEGSWLTVV.

The chain combines TRBV20-1 with TRBJ2-7; D gene unclear. There are 10 residues in the CDR3. Germline CDR1 DFQATT, CDR2 SNEGSKA (reference sequence). Deletions cut 6 bases from V and 3 bases from J, with 6 bases between. Here the CDR3 reads CSAARYEQYF. The DNA for the CDR3 is TGCAGTGCCGCCCGCTACGAGCAGTACTTC.

The V and J genes are TRBV4-3 and TRBJ1-5, with 7 bases matching TRBD1. The germline V gene has CDR1 LGHNA and CDR2 YSLEER. The CDR3 is 14 residues long. Trimming removed 4 bases from V and 5 bases from J; junction bases left unmatched: 5. In nucleotides, the CDR3 is TGCGCCAGCAGCCTAGGGACAGACGATCAGCCCCAGCATTTT. Translation: CASSLGTDDQPQHF.

This sequence joins TRBV12-3 or TRBV12-4 and TRBJ2-7; D possibly corresponds to TRBD1 (6 bases). V was clipped by 5 bases and J by 4 bases, with 12 bases between them. The CDR3 contains 13 residues. The CDR3 DNA follows: TGTGCCAGCAGTCCGGGACATCTATACGAGCAGTACTTC. It codes for CASSPGHLYEQYF.

The chain is built from TRBV28 and TRBJ1-6; no clear D. CDR3 size: 15 residues. Germline V gives CDR1 MDHEN, CDR2 SYDVKM. The ends were cut back, 5 bases at V and 9 bases at J, with 17 bases in the middle. CDR3 in DNA: TGTGCCAGCAGTGTACGGGAGTTCAAGACTTCACCCCTCCACTTT. Translation: CASSVREFKTSPLHF.